This passage covers 10 T cell receptor beta chains from one sample sequenced in a study of blood T cell repertoires in COVID-19. Here immunoSEQ multiplex PCR was the method, and the copy in TCRdb shows in-frame clones only, minus some. The sample records about 130,000 clones, approximately 80% being singletons. Source material: peripheral blood. Receptors were obtained from a man between 65 and 85 years old with acute or convalescent COVID-19.

The chain has TRBV7-9 and TRBJ1-4; weak D call: TRBD1 (6 bases). From germline, CDR1 is SEHNR and CDR2 FQNEAQ (reference sequence). The V end lost 1 base, the J end lost 5 bases, and 23 bases lay between the germline ends. This CDR3 is built from 19 residues. CDR3 DNA: TGTGCCAGCAGCTTAGGGATCGGGGGGCTCCCCCTATCAAATGAAAAACTGTTTTTT. Translated, it gives CASSLGIGGLPLSNEKLFF.

This sequence joins TRBV4-1 and TRBJ1-2; maybe TRBD1 (5 bases). Trimming pared 2 bases from V and 13 bases from J, leaving 20 bases between. CDR3 size: 14 residues. Germline V CDR1 and CDR2: MGHRA, YSYEKL. CDR3 bases: TGCGCCAGCAGCCAATGGGAACAGGCCCCGGGTCTCACCTTC. Its protein is CASSQWEQAPGLTF.

The chain uses TRBV6-5 and TRBJ2-2, with 9 bases fitting TRBD1. Trimming took 6 bases from V and 4 from J; bases not matched to a gene: 6. CDR1 MNHEY and CDR2 SVGAGI come from the germline V gene. This CDR3 comprises 15 residues. CDR3 loop: CASREGQGGTGELFF. The CDR3, as DNA: TGTGCCAGCAGAGAGGGACAGGGCGGCACCGGGGAGCTGTTTTTT.

The rearrangement joins TRBV4-1 to TRBJ1-1; TRBD1 might be the D (5 bases). Looked up from germline, CDR1 is MGHRA and CDR2 is YSYEKL. V lost 0 bases and J 0 bases, leaving 17 bases between the germline ends. There are 18 residues in the CDR3. The CDR3 loop reads CASSQDEQASFMNTEAFF. CDR3 nucleotides: TGCGCCAGCAGCCAAGATGAACAGGCCTCCTTCATGAACACTGAAGCTTTCTTT.

The chain links TRBV19 to TRBJ2-2; 8 nucleotides match TRBD2. Trimming took 8 bases from V and 1 from J; bases not matched to a gene: 6. This CDR3 contains 15 residues. The germline gives CDR1 LNHDA, CDR2 SQIVND (reference sequence). The CDR3 nucleotides read TGTGCCAGTGTTGGACTAGCCGGGAACACCGGGGAGCTGTTTTTT. Amino acids: CASVGLAGNTGELFF. Full variable domain (missing parts from reference TRBV19 and TRBJ2-2): DGGITQSPKYLFRKEGQNVTLSCEQNLNHDAMYWYRQDPGQGLRLIYYSQIVNDFQKGDIAEGYSVSREKKESFPLTVTSAQKNPTAFYLCASVGLAGNTGELFFGEGSRLTVL.

The rearrangement links TRBV19 to TRBJ1-4; 7 nucleotides line up with TRBD1. The CDR3 extends over 15 amino acids. CDR1 and CDR2 from the germline V gene are LNHDA and SQIVND (reference sequence). With 1 base clipped from V and 5 bases from J, the junction kept 4 bases outside the gene matches. The CDR3 region is CASSIGQGTNEKLFF. The CDR3 bases are TGTGCCAGTAGTATAGGACAGGGAACAAATGAAAAACTGTTTTTT.

The CDR3 DNA reads TGTGCCAGCACCCGGGTTCATCCCGGGGAGCTGTTTTTT. This codes for CASTRVHPGELFF. J is TRBJ2-2 and V is TRBV7-2; D call uncertain. The CDR3 length is 13 residues. The V gene lost 7 bases and the J gene lost 6 bases, with 12 bases spanning the gap. Per the germline V gene, CDR1 is SGHTA and CDR2 is FQGNSA.

The chain uses TRBV21-1 and TRBJ2-5; TRBD2 reflects the table's D call only, with no check against the DNA. TRBV21-1 is deemed a pseudogene. This CDR3 region has 15 residues. CDR3 nucleotides: TGTGCCAGTCCCCCCTCTTTTCTAGCGTGGGAGACCCAGTACTTC. Translating it yields CASPPSFLAWETQYF.

The CDR3 DNA reads as TGCGCCAGCAGCTTGGAAAGGGGGAACTATAATTCACCCCTCCACTTT. It specifies CASSLERGNYNSPLHF. The chain combines TRBV5-1 with TRBJ1-6; D possibly corresponds to TRBD1 (6 bases). V was shortened by 0 bases and J by 3 bases, with 10 bases between the two germline ends. CDR3 size: 16 residues. Looked up from germline, CDR1 is SGHRS and CDR2 is YFSETQ.

The V and J genes are TRBV29-1 and TRBJ1-2, with TRBD1 identical over 8 bases. The CDR3 spans 11 residues. The trim removed 6 bases at V and 4 bases at J, leaving 1 base unmatched. Germline CDR1 is SQVTM and CDR2 is ANQGSEA. CDR3 amino acids: CSVGQGYGYTF. The CDR3 bases are TGCAGCGTCGGACAGGGCTATGGCTACACCTTC.